Listed below are T cell receptor beta chains from one sample, sequenced in a study of blood T cell repertoires in COVID-19. The method was immunoSEQ multiplex PCR; TCRdb's version includes in-frame clones alone and lacks a portion of them. The top ten clones hold roughly 1% of a sample with about 310,000 clones, nearly 90% of them seen once. Material: peripheral blood. The receptors were gathered from a woman in her thirties or forties with COVID-19, enrolled during active disease. Both conserved end residues are part of each CDR3. The D gene is left open where the match is weak. The size entry is marked missing in some rows and otherwise reads once, few, many or a size class.

J gene: TRBJ1-2
D gene: .
V gene: TRBV25-1
clone size: .
CDR3 DNA: TGTGCCAGCAGTGTACAGGGCCCGCTCGCCTATGGCTACACCTTC
CDR3 protein: CASSVQGPLAYGYTF

J gene: TRBJ2-1
D gene: .
V gene: TRBV27
clone size: .
CDR3 DNA: TGTGCCAGCAGTGGCCTAGGTTCCTACAATGAGCAGTTCTTC
CDR3 protein: CASSGLGSYNEQFF

J gene: TRBJ1-2
D gene: .
V gene: TRBV7-2
clone size: .
CDR3 DNA: TGTGCCAGCAGCTTAGCCGTATTTGGGGGCACAGCAAACTATGGCTACACCTTC
CDR3 protein: CASSLAVFGGTANYGYTF

J gene: TRBJ1-1
D gene: .
V gene: TRBV10-3
clone size: .
CDR3 DNA: TGTGCCACCTGGGAGCGGGAGAACACTGAAGCTTTCTTT
CDR3 protein: CATWERENTEAFF

J gene: TRBJ2-1
D gene: .
V gene: TRBV5-4
clone size: .
CDR3 DNA: TGTGCCAGCAGCTCCGCGGGTCGGAGGGCCTACAATGAGCAGTTCTTC
CDR3 protein: CASSSAGRRAYNEQFF

J gene: TRBJ1-1
D gene: .
V gene: TRBV27
clone size: .
CDR3 DNA: TGTGCCACCTCATCTCGGGAGAACACTGAAGCTTTCTTT
CDR3 protein: CATSSRENTEAFF

J gene: TRBJ2-2
D gene: TRBD1
V gene: TRBV3-1/TRBV3-2
clone size: .
CDR3 DNA: TGTGCCAGCAGCCTTCGACAGGGGCAATCCGGGGAGCTGTTTTTT
CDR3 protein: CASSLRQGQSGELFF

J gene: TRBJ2-7
D gene: TRBD1
V gene: TRBV29-1
clone size: .
CDR3 DNA: TGCAGCGTTGGGACAGGGACCCCCTACGAGCAGTACTTC
CDR3 protein: CSVGTGTPYEQYF

J gene: TRBJ1-6
D gene: TRBD1
V gene: TRBV19
clone size: .
CDR3 DNA: TGTGCCAGTAGATCGGTTGGACAGGGGTATTCACCCCTCCACTTT
CDR3 protein: CASRSVGQGYSPLHF

J gene: TRBJ2-3
D gene: .
V gene: TRBV5-1
clone size: .
CDR3 DNA: TGCGCCAGCAGCTTAACGGGGTCCGGGGATACGCAGTATTTT
CDR3 protein: CASSLTGSGDTQYF

J gene: TRBJ1-2
D gene: .
V gene: TRBV12-3/TRBV12-4
clone size: .
CDR3 DNA: TGTGCCAGCAGTTTTAGTAAGATTTTCCACACCTTC
CDR3 protein: CASSFSKIFHTF

J gene: TRBJ2-7
D gene: TRBD2
V gene: TRBV9
clone size: once
CDR3 DNA: TGTGCCAGCAGCGTAGCTAGCGGGAGCTACGAGCAGTACTTC
CDR3 protein: CASSVASGSYEQYF

J gene: TRBJ1-1
D gene: .
V gene: TRBV6-5
clone size: once
CDR3 DNA: TGTGCCAGCAGTTACTCGGGGGGGGATGGAGCTTTCTTT
CDR3 protein: CASSYSGGDGAFF

J gene: TRBJ2-3
D gene: TRBD2
V gene: TRBV27
clone size: .
CDR3 DNA: TGTGCCAGCAGTCCTAGCGGGACAGGCACAGATACGCAGTATTTT
CDR3 protein: CASSPSGTGTDTQYF

J gene: TRBJ2-7
D gene: .
V gene: TRBV12-3/TRBV12-4
clone size: .
CDR3 DNA: TGTGCCAGCAGTCGAGCTACCGAGCAGTACTTC
CDR3 protein: CASSRATEQYF

J gene: TRBJ1-2
D gene: .
V gene: TRBV4-1
clone size: .
CDR3 DNA: TGCGCCAGCAGCCAGGCAGCGTATGGCTACACCTTC
CDR3 protein: CASSQAAYGYTF

J gene: TRBJ2-7
D gene: .
V gene: TRBV28
clone size: .
CDR3 DNA: TGTGCCAGCAGTTTGACCGGGAGAGCCGGTGGCGAGCAGTACTTC
CDR3 protein: CASSLTGRAGGEQYF

J gene: TRBJ2-7
D gene: TRBD1
V gene: TRBV7-7
clone size: .
CDR3 DNA: TGTGCTAGCAGCTTACTCCCCTCTCCAGGGGGCTTATACGAGCAGTACTTC
CDR3 protein: CASSLLPSPGGLYEQYF

J gene: TRBJ1-5
D gene: .
V gene: TRBV29-1
clone size: .
CDR3 DNA: TGCAGCGTTTCCTCGTCCGCAGGTCAGCCCCAGCATTTT
CDR3 protein: CSVSSSAGQPQHF

J gene: TRBJ2-1
D gene: TRBD2
V gene: TRBV25-1
clone size: .
CDR3 DNA: TGTGCCAGCAGTGAACGGGGAGGGGAAGTCAATGAGCAGTTCTTC
CDR3 protein: CASSERGGEVNEQFF

J gene: TRBJ1-1
D gene: TRBD1
V gene: TRBV18
clone size: .
CDR3 DNA: TGTGCCAGCTCACCTAGACAGGGTAGGGGGGACACTGAAGCTTTCTTT
CDR3 protein: CASSPRQGRGDTEAFF

J gene: TRBJ1-3
D gene: .
V gene: TRBV9
clone size: .
CDR3 DNA: TGTGCCAGCAGCGTAGGTCAACCGGGGGAGCGCGGAAACACCATATATTTT
CDR3 protein: CASSVGQPGERGNTIYF

J gene: TRBJ1-1
D gene: .
V gene: TRBV5-1
clone size: .
CDR3 DNA: TGCGCCAGTCACCGGACAGACAGTTTGAACACTGAAGCTTTCTTT
CDR3 protein: CASHRTDSLNTEAFF

J gene: TRBJ2-7
D gene: .
V gene: TRBV3-1/TRBV3-2
clone size: .
CDR3 DNA: TGTGCCAGCAGCCAAATGGGTGTAGGAGGGTATGAGCAGTACTTC
CDR3 protein: CASSQMGVGGYEQYF

J gene: TRBJ2-7
D gene: .
V gene: TRBV27
clone size: .
CDR3 DNA: TGTGCCAGCATCAACCGGGGGACGGGACCCTGGAGGGGATCCTACGAGCAGTACTTC
CDR3 protein: CASINRGTGPWRGSYEQYF

J gene: TRBJ1-1
D gene: .
V gene: TRBV19
clone size: few
CDR3 DNA: TGTGCCAGTAGTAGGGGGGGCGGTACTGAAGCTTTCTTT
CDR3 protein: CASSRGGGTEAFF

J gene: TRBJ2-2
D gene: TRBD1
V gene: TRBV6-5
clone size: .
CDR3 DNA: TGTGCCAGCAGCCCACGACAGGGCGGGGAGCTGTTTTTT
CDR3 protein: CASSPRQGGELFF

J gene: TRBJ1-4
D gene: TRBD1
V gene: TRBV5-5
clone size: .
CDR3 DNA: TGTGCCAGCTCCAGACAGGGGAGTAATGAAAAACTGTTTTTT
CDR3 protein: CASSRQGSNEKLFF

J gene: TRBJ1-1
D gene: TRBD1
V gene: TRBV27
clone size: .
CDR3 DNA: TGTGCCAGCAGTCTAACCCCGGGACAGGGAGCTCCGAACACTGAAGCTTTCTTT
CDR3 protein: CASSLTPGQGAPNTEAFF

J gene: TRBJ2-5
D gene: .
V gene: TRBV12-5
clone size: .
CDR3 DNA: TGTGCTAGTGGTTTTGGGCAGCAAGAGACCCAGTACTTC
CDR3 protein: CASGFGQQETQYF

J gene: TRBJ1-1
D gene: TRBD1
V gene: TRBV7-2
clone size: .
CDR3 DNA: TGTGCCAGCAGCTTAAGGGGGCCCCGGGAGACTGAAGCTTTCTTT
CDR3 protein: CASSLRGPRETEAFF

J gene: TRBJ2-1
D gene: TRBD1
V gene: TRBV5-1
clone size: .
CDR3 DNA: TGCGCCAGCAGACAGACAGGGGGTCATGAGCAGTTCTTC
CDR3 protein: CASRQTGGHEQFF

J gene: TRBJ2-3
D gene: .
V gene: TRBV9
clone size: .
CDR3 DNA: TGTGCCAGCAGCGGCGTGACGCTGGAGGATACGCAGTATTTT
CDR3 protein: CASSGVTLEDTQYF

J gene: TRBJ1-4
D gene: .
V gene: TRBV7-2
clone size: .
CDR3 DNA: TGTGCCAGCAGAACACCGGGACAAGGGAATGAAAAACTGTTTTTT
CDR3 protein: CASRTPGQGNEKLFF

J gene: TRBJ1-6
D gene: .
V gene: TRBV14
clone size: .
CDR3 DNA: TGTGCCAGCAGCCAAGAGACAGCAAATTCACCCCTCCACTTT
CDR3 protein: CASSQETANSPLHF

J gene: TRBJ2-2
D gene: TRBD2
V gene: TRBV27
clone size: .
CDR3 DNA: TGTGCCAGCAGTTTACGCCCCATTAGGCGGGGGGCCGGGACCGGGGAGCTGTTTTTT
CDR3 protein: CASSLRPIRRGAGTGELFF

J gene: TRBJ1-2
D gene: TRBD1
V gene: TRBV28
clone size: .
CDR3 DNA: TGTGCCAGCAGTTTGGACAGGGGCTATGGCTACACCTTC
CDR3 protein: CASSLDRGYGYTF

J gene: TRBJ2-7
D gene: TRBD2
V gene: TRBV13
clone size: once
CDR3 DNA: TGTGCCAGCAGCTACCTAGCGGGACCCTACGAGCAGTACTTC
CDR3 protein: CASSYLAGPYEQYF

J gene: TRBJ1-5
D gene: .
V gene: TRBV19
clone size: .
CDR3 DNA: TGTGCCAGTAGTAACGGGGGTAGCAATCAGCCCCAGCATTTT
CDR3 protein: CASSNGGSNQPQHF

J gene: TRBJ1-6
D gene: .
V gene: TRBV2
clone size: .
CDR3 DNA: TGTGCCAGCAGCCCAGACAGCCCCTATAATTCACCCCTCCACTTT
CDR3 protein: CASSPDSPYNSPLHF

J gene: TRBJ1-3
D gene: .
V gene: TRBV19
clone size: .
CDR3 DNA: TGTGCCAGTACCTCCTCTGGAAACACCATATATTTT
CDR3 protein: CASTSSGNTIYF

J gene: TRBJ2-2
D gene: .
V gene: TRBV5-1
clone size: .
CDR3 DNA: TGCGCCAGCAGCTTGGCGGGGGGCTTGAACACCGGGGAGCTGTTTTTT
CDR3 protein: CASSLAGGLNTGELFF

J gene: TRBJ2-7
D gene: .
V gene: TRBV7-9
clone size: .
CDR3 DNA: TGTGCCAGCAGCCCCTCTAGATACGAGCAGTACTTC
CDR3 protein: CASSPSRYEQYF

J gene: TRBJ2-1
D gene: TRBD2
V gene: TRBV2
clone size: .
CDR3 DNA: TGTGCCAGCAGATCGACTAGCGGGGGGGCCCATGAGCAGTTCTTC
CDR3 protein: CASRSTSGGAHEQFF

J gene: TRBJ1-1
D gene: .
V gene: TRBV30
clone size: .
CDR3 DNA: TGTGCCTGGACCCGATCGGTTTCCAGGGACACTGAAGCTTTCTTT
CDR3 protein: CAWTRSVSRDTEAFF

J gene: TRBJ2-5
D gene: TRBD1
V gene: TRBV27
clone size: once
CDR3 DNA: TGTGCCAGCAGTTACGCAGGGGGTAGGGAGACCCAGTACTTC
CDR3 protein: CASSYAGGRETQYF

J gene: TRBJ1-1
D gene: TRBD1
V gene: TRBV7-2
clone size: .
CDR3 DNA: TGTGCCAGCAGCTCCCGGACAGGGGCCACTGAAGCTTTCTTT
CDR3 protein: CASSSRTGATEAFF

J gene: TRBJ2-4
D gene: TRBD1
V gene: TRBV6-6
clone size: .
CDR3 DNA: TGTGCCAGCAGTCTTAACAGGGGGAGGAATGCTCTAGCCAAAAACATTCAGTACTTC
CDR3 protein: CASSLNRGRNALAKNIQYF

J gene: TRBJ2-7
D gene: TRBD1
V gene: TRBV5-1
clone size: .
CDR3 DNA: TGCGCCAGCAGCTTGGAGGTCCCGGGACAGGGTTACGAGCAGTACTTC
CDR3 protein: CASSLEVPGQGYEQYF

J gene: TRBJ2-2
D gene: .
V gene: TRBV25-1
clone size: .
CDR3 DNA: TGTGCCAGCAGTGAGCGACTAGTAGGGACCGGGGAGCTGTTTTTT
CDR3 protein: CASSERLVGTGELFF

J gene: TRBJ2-1
D gene: .
V gene: TRBV5-1
clone size: once
CDR3 DNA: TGCGCCAGCAGTAGGACAACTATACTCTCCTACAATGAGCAGTTCTTC
CDR3 protein: CASSRTTILSYNEQFF

J gene: TRBJ1-6
D gene: .
V gene: TRBV3-1/TRBV3-2
clone size: .
CDR3 DNA: TGTGCCAGCAGCCGACAGGTAGAGGGTAATTCACCCCTCCACTTT
CDR3 protein: CASSRQVEGNSPLHF

J gene: TRBJ2-7
D gene: .
V gene: TRBV5-6
clone size: .
CDR3 DNA: TGTGCCAGCAGCTTGCGTGGCAGGGATTACGAGCAGTACTTC
CDR3 protein: CASSLRGRDYEQYF